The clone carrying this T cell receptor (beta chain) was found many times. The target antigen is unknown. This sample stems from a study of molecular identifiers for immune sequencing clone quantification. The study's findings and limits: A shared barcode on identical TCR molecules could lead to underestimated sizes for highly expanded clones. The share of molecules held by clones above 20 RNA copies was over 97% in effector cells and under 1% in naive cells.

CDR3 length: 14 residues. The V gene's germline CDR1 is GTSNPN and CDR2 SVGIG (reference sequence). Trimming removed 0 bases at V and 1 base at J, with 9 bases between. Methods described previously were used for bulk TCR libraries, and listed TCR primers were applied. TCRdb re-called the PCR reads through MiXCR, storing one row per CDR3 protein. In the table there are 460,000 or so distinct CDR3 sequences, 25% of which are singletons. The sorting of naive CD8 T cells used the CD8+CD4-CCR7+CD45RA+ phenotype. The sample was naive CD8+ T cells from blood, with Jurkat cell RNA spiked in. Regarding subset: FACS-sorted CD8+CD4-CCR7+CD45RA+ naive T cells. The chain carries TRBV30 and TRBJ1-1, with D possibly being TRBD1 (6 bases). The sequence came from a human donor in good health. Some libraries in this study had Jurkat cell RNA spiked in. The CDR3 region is CAWSVDRRNTEAFF. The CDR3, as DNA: TGTGCCTGGAGTGTAGACAGGAGGAACACTGAAGCTTTCTTT.